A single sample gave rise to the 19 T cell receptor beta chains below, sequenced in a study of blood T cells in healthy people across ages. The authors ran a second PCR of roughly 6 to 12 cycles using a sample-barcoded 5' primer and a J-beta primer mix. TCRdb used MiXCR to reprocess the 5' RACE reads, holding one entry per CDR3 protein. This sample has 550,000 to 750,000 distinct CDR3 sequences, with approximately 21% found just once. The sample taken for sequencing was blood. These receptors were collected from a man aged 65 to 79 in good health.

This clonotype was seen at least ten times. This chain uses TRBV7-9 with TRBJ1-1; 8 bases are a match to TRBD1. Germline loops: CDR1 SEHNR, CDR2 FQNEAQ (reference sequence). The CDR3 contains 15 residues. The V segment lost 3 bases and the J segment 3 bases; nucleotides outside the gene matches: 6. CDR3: CASSFDRQGHTEAFF. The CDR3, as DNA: TGTGCCAGCAGCTTCGATCGACAGGGGCACACTGAAGCTTTCTTT. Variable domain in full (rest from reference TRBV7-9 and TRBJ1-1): DTGVSQNPRHKITKRGQNVTFRCDPISEHNRLYWYRQTLGQGPEFLTYFQNEAQLEKSRLLSDRFSAERPKGSFSTLEIQRTEQGDSAMYLCASSFDRQGHTEAFFGQGTRLTVV.

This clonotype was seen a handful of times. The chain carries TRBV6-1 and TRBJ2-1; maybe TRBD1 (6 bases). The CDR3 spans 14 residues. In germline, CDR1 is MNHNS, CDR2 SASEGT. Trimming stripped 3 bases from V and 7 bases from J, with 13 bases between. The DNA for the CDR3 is TGTGCCAGCAGTGAGAAAACAGGGTGGAATGAGCAGTTCTTC. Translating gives CASSEKTGWNEQFF.

The CDR3 loop is CSASGSTTGDQPQHF. The CDR3 bases are TGCAGTGCTAGCGGTTCAACGACAGGGGATCAGCCCCAGCATTTT. The chain employs TRBV20-1 and TRBJ1-5; TRBD1 aligns across 8 bases. The J segment lost 5 bases and the V segment lost 3 bases, leaving 9 bases of the junction unmatched. CDR1 and CDR2 (germline): DFQATT, SNEGSKA (reference sequence). This CDR3 has 15 residues.

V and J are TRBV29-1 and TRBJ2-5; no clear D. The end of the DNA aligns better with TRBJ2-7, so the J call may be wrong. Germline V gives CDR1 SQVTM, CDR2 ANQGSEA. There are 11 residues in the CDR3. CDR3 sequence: CSVEDGHEQYF. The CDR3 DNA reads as TGCAGCGTTGAAGACGGGCACGAGCAGTACTTC.

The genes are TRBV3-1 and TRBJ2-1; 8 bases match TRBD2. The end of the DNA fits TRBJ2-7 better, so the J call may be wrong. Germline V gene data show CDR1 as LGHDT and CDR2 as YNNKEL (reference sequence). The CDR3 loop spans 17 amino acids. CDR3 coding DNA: TGTGCCAGCAGCCAAGATTCAGAGCGGGGGTTCTCCTACGAGCAGTACTTC. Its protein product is CASSQDSERGFSYEQYF.

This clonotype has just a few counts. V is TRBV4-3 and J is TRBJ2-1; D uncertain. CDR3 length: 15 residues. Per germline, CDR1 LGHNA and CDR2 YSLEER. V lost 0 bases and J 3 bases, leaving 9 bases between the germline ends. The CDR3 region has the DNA TGCGCCAGCAGCCAAGAGGTATTGAGCTACAATGAGCAGTTCTTC. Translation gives CASSQEVLSYNEQFF.

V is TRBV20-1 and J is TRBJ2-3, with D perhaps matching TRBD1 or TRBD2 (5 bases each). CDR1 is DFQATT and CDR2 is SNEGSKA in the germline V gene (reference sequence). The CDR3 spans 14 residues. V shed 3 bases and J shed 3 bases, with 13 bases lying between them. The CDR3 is CSASPEGTTDTQYF. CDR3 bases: TGCAGTGCTAGCCCCGAGGGGACGACAGATACGCAGTATTTT.

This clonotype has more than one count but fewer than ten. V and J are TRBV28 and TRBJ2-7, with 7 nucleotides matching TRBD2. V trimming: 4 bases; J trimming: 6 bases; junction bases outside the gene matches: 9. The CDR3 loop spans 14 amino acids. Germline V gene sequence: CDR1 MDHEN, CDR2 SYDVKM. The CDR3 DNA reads TGTGCCAGCAGTTCCCGACTAGCATGGGGCGAGCAGTACTTC. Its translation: CASSSRLAWGEQYF.

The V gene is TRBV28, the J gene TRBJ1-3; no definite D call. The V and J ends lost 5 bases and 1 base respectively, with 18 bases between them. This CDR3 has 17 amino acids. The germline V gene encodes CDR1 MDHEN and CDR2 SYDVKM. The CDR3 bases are TGTGCCAGCAGTCGAGGCGGCAGCACCTTTTCTGGAAACACCATATATTTT. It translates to CASSRGGSTFSGNTIYF.

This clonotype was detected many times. The CDR3, as DNA: TGTGCCAGCAGTCTGGACAGGGGCAGCTATGGCTACACCTTC. Translated: CASSLDRGSYGYTF. The rearrangement links TRBV12-3 or TRBV12-4 to TRBJ1-2; 9 bases match TRBD1. Germline trimming cut 5 bases from V and 4 bases from J; bases unmatched to any gene: 5. The CDR3 is 14 amino acids.

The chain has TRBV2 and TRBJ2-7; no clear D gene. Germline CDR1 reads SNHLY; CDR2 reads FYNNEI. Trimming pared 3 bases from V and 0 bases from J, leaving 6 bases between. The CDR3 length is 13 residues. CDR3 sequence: CASSDDGSYEQYF. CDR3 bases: TGTGCCAGCAGTGACGACGGCTCCTACGAGCAGTACTTC.

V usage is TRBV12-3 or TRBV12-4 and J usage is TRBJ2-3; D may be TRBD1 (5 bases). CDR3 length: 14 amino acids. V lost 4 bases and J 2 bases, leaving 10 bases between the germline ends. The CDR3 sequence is CASSYAGHTDTQYF. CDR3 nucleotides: TGTGCCAGCAGTTATGCAGGGCACACAGATACGCAGTATTTT.

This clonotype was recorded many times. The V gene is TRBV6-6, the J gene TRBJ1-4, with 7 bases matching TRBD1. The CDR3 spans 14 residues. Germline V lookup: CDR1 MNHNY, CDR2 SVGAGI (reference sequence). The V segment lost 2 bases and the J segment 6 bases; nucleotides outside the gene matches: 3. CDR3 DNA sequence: TGTGCCAGCAGTTACAGGGGGCTGGATGAAAAACTGTTTTTT. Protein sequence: CASSYRGLDEKLFF.

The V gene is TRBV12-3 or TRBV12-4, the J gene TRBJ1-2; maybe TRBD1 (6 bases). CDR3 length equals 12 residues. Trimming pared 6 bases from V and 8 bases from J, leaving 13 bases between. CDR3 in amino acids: CASSLNREGYTF. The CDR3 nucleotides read TGTGCCAGCAGCCTAAACAGGGAAGGCTACACCTTC.

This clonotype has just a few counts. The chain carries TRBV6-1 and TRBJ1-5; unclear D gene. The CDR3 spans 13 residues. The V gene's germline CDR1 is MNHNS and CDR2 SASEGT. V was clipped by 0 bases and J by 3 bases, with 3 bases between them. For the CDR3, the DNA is TGTGCCAGCAGTGAAGCCATCAATCAGCCCCAGCATTTT. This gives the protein CASSEAINQPQHF.

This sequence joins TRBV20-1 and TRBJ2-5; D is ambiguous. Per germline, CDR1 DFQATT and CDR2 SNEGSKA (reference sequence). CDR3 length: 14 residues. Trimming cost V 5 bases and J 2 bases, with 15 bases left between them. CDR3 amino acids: CSAYSDEAQETQYF. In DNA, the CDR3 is TGCAGTGCTTACTCCGATGAAGCTCAAGAGACCCAGTACTTC.

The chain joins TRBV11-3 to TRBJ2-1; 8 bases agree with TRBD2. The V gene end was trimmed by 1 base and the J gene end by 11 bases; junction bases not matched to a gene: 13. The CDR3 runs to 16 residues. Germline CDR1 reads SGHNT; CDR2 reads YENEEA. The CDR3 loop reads CASSLAGSGTRGQQFF. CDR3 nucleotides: TGTGCCAGCAGCTTAGCGGGTAGCGGGACGCGGGGTCAGCAGTTCTTC.

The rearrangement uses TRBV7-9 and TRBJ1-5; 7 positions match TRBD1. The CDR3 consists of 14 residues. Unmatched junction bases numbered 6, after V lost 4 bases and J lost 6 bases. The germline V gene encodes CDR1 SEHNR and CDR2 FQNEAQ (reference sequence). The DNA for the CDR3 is TGTGCCAGCAGCTCAGGGGGGAGTAGTCAGCCCCAGCATTTT. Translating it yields CASSSGGSSQPQHF.

The CDR3 region has the DNA TGTGCCAGCAGTAAACAGGGGACCTATGGCTACACCTTC. Its translation: CASSKQGTYGYTF. The chain recombines TRBV6-5 with TRBJ1-2; 7 bases match TRBD1. Per the germline V gene, CDR1 is MNHEY and CDR2 is SVGAGI. CDR3 length equals 13 residues. Unmatched junction bases numbered 4, after V lost 5 bases and J lost 4 bases.